The clone carrying this T cell receptor (beta chain) came up a few times. Antigen specificity is unknown. This sample is part of a study of CD8 T cells in ankylosing spondylitis. The ends were cut back, 2 bases at V and 0 bases at J, with 8 bases in the middle. The CDR3 spans 15 residues. Points from the study as a whole: Seemingly distinctive of ankylosing spondylitis blood was a TCR beta motif formed by eight highly homologous variants. The authors reported significant enrichment of disease-linked clones in matched ankylosing spondylitis synovial fluid.

Quantitative 5'-RACE with molecular barcodes generated TCR beta libraries. From the 5' RACE reads, TCRdb called clonotypes with MiXCR, one entry per CDR3 protein. This repertoire shows hundreds of thousands of distinct CDR3 sequences, roughly 13% found once; its top ten account for under 7.5%. The clonotype originates from a male donor with ankylosing spondylitis. The source material was blood, either unsorted or a sorted T cell fraction (not recorded which). The V call is TRBV12-3 or TRBV12-4, the J call TRBJ1-3; D gene unclear. CDR3 in DNA: TGTGCCAGCAGTTTAAACGGCTTCTCTGGAAACACCATATATTTT. It is translated as CASSLNGFSGNTIYF.